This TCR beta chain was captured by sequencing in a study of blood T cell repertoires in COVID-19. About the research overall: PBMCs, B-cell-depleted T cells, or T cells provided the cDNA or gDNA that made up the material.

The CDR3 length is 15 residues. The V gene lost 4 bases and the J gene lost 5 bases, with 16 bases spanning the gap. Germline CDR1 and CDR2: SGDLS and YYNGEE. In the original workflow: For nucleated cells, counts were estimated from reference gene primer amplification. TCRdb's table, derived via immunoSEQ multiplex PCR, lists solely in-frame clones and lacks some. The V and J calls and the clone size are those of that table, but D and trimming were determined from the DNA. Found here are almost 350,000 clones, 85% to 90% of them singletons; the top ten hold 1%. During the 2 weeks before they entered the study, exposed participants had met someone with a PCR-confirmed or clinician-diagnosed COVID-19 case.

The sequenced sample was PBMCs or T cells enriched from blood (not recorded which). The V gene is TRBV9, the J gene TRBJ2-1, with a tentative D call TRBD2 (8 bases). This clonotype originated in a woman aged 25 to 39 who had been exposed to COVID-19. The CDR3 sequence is CASSREGAGHNEQFF. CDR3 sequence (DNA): TGTGCCAGCAGCCGGGAGGGGGCGGGCCACAATGAGCAGTTCTTC.